A single sample is the source of the 29 T cell receptor beta chains below, sequenced in a study of blood T cell repertoires in COVID-19. Measured with immunoSEQ multiplex PCR; TCRdb has only the in-frame clones, and not every one. Of about 200,000 clones listed, about 86% were seen once; the top ten hold roughly 10%. The specimen sequenced was peripheral blood. Receptor source: a woman between 50 and 59 years old with COVID-19, enrolled during active disease.

The chain carries TRBV6-1 and TRBJ1-2; TRBD1 matches at 10 bases. Germline V lookup: CDR1 MNHNS, CDR2 SASEGT. This CDR3 is built from 16 residues. V was clipped by 2 bases and J by 6 bases; unmatched bases: 9. For the CDR3, the DNA is TGTGCCAGCAGTGAACGACAGGGGGCGGGATGGGATGGCTACACCTTC. Translation gives CASSERQGAGWDGYTF.

The chain carries TRBV6-6 and TRBJ1-4; weak D call: TRBD1 (5 bases). The CDR3 loop spans 15 amino acids. The germline V and J ends were trimmed by 4 bases and 6 bases, with 15 bases remaining between them. The germline CDR1 and CDR2 sequences are MNHNY and SVGAGI (reference sequence). CDR3 in amino acids: CASSSPGGVDEKLFF. The CDR3 DNA reads as TGTGCCAGCAGTTCCCCGGGGGGTGTCGATGAAAAACTGTTTTTT.

This sequence joins TRBV7-2 and TRBJ2-7; the match to TRBD2 covers 10 bases. Germline CDR1 SGHTA, CDR2 FQGNSA. V lost 2 bases, J lost 2 bases, and 3 bases stayed unmatched. The CDR3 runs to 15 residues. CDR3 loop: CASSLRSGGAYEQYF. The CDR3 DNA reads TGTGCCAGCAGCTTACGCAGCGGGGGGGCCTACGAGCAGTACTTC. Drawing the rest from reference TRBV7-2 and TRBJ2-7, the complete variable domain is GAGVSQSPSNKVTEKGKDVELRCDPISGHTALYWYRQSLGQGLEFLIYFQGNSAPDKSGLPSDRFSAERTGGSVSTLTIQRTQQEDSAVYLCASSLRSGGAYEQYFGPGTRLTVT.

This chain joins TRBV4-2 and TRBJ1-3; tentative D call: TRBD1 (5 bases). V was pared by 3 bases and J by 4 bases, with 10 bases between. This CDR3 is 14 amino acids long. CDR1 and CDR2 (germline): LGHNA, YNFKEQ. CDR3 in amino acids: CASSQGREGNTIYF. The CDR3 bases are TGTGCCAGCAGCCAGGGCAGGGAAGGAAACACCATATATTTT.

This sequence joins TRBV12-5 and TRBJ1-1; tentatively, D is TRBD1 (6 bases). Trimming took 3 bases from V and 3 from J, leaving 8 bases between them. CDR3 length equals 13 residues. Germline-derived CDR1 and CDR2 are LGHNT and FRNRAP. CDR3 amino acids: CASGLGGDTEAFF. CDR3 in DNA: TGTGCTAGTGGTTTAGGGGGGGACACTGAAGCTTTCTTT.

This chain connects TRBV12-3 or TRBV12-4 to TRBJ1-1, with D hard to call. The CDR3 is made up of 11 amino acids. V was clipped by 2 bases and J by 8 bases, with 6 bases between them. This chain's CDR3 is CASSLTREAFF. As DNA, the CDR3 is TGTGCCAGCAGTTTAACCAGGGAAGCTTTCTTT.

V and J are TRBV28 and TRBJ2-7; tentatively, D is TRBD1 (5 bases). Trimming took 2 bases from V and 5 from J, leaving 16 bases between them. Germline V CDR1 and CDR2: MDHEN, SYDVKM. The CDR3 runs to 15 residues. Written as DNA, the CDR3 is TGTGCCAGCAGTTTACCCCGGCAGGGTATCCACGAGCAGTACTTC. This sequence encodes CASSLPRQGIHEQYF.

This rearrangement joins TRBV24-1 to TRBJ1-5, with TRBD1 matching 7 bases. V lost 6 bases, J lost 4 bases, and 8 bases stayed unmatched. This CDR3 region has 15 residues. Germline V CDR1 and CDR2: KGHDR, SFDVKD. This chain's CDR3 is CATSPRQGMNQPQHF. The CDR3 DNA sequence: TGTGCCACCAGTCCGCGACAGGGAATGAATCAGCCCCAGCATTTT.

The sample holds a few counts of this clone. V and J are TRBV7-3 and TRBJ2-1, with a weak D call TRBD2 (6 bases). CDR1 is SGHTA and CDR2 is FQGTGA in the germline V gene. V was shortened by 1 base and J by 8 bases, with 9 bases between the two germline ends. This CDR3 has 13 amino acids. CDR3 in amino acids: CASSLRDFDEQFF. In DNA, the CDR3 is TGTGCCAGCAGCTTAAGGGACTTTGATGAGCAGTTCTTC.

The V call is TRBV2, the J call TRBJ1-1; weak D call: TRBD1 (5 bases). The germline V gene encodes CDR1 SNHLY and CDR2 FYNNEI. The CDR3 totals 12 residues. Trimming pared 3 bases from V and 11 bases from J, leaving 13 bases between. CDR3 in DNA: TGTGCCAGCAGTGAGGAGGGGTTAAAGGCTTTCTTT. It specifies CASSEEGLKAFF.

The chain uses TRBV23-1 and TRBJ2-7; D is perhaps TRBD1 (6 bases). TRBV23-1 is designated an ORF whose function remains uncertain. V lost 0 bases and J 3 bases, leaving 15 bases between the germline ends. The CDR3 has 16 amino acids. Here the CDR3 DNA reads TGCGCCAGCAGTCAATCGTGGAGAGAGGGACACTACGAGCAGTACGTC. Its translation is CASSQSWREGHYEQYV.

The rearrangement links TRBV5-6 to TRBJ2-5, with a possible D match to TRBD2 (7 bases). The V gene lost 6 bases and the J gene lost 0 bases, with 24 bases spanning the gap. The germline V gene has CDR1 SGHDT and CDR2 YYEEEE. CDR3 length: 18 residues. The DNA for the CDR3 is TGTGCCAGCATCCTCTCCCTGGCGGGGGCCTCGTACCAAGAGACCCAGTACTTC. This sequence encodes CASILSLAGASYQETQYF.

CDR3 nucleotide sequence: TGCAGCGTTAATATAGACAGGAGGAACACTGAAGCTTTCTTT. Amino acids: CSVNIDRRNTEAFF. The chain combines TRBV29-1 with TRBJ1-1, with D possibly TRBD1 on 6 matching bases. This CDR3 contains 14 residues. Germline CDR1 and CDR2: SQVTM and ANQGSEA. The V gene lost 5 bases and the J gene lost 1 base, with 14 bases spanning the gap.

The chain uses TRBV9 and TRBJ1-1; perhaps TRBD1 as D (6 bases). Germline V gene data show CDR1 as SGDLS and CDR2 as YYNGEE. The CDR3 totals 15 residues. Trimming took off 3 bases at V and 1 base at J, with 13 bases between the two ends. Here the CDR3 reads CASSATGTPNTEAFF. The CDR3 region has the DNA TGTGCCAGCAGCGCCACCGGGACACCGAACACTGAAGCTTTCTTT. Looking up the rest from reference TRBV9 and TRBJ1-1 gives the full variable domain: DSGVTQTPKHLITATGQRVTLRCSPRSGDLSVYWYQQSLDQGLQFLIQYYNGEERAKGNILERFSAQQFPDLHSELNLSSLELGDSALYFCASSATGTPNTEAFFGQGTRLTVV.

The chain couples TRBV7-2 to TRBJ1-2, with a weak D call TRBD1 (5 bases). Looked up from germline, CDR1 is SGHTA and CDR2 is FQGNSA. V was clipped by 0 bases and J by 3 bases, with 11 bases between them. This CDR3 has 15 amino acids. This CDR3 reads CASSLAVGRDYGYTF. The CDR3 DNA reads TGTGCCAGCAGCTTAGCGGTTGGCAGGGACTATGGCTACACCTTC. The complete variable domain, with remaining parts taken from reference TRBV7-2 and TRBJ1-2, reads GAGVSQSPSNKVTEKGKDVELRCDPISGHTALYWYRQSLGQGLEFLIYFQGNSAPDKSGLPSDRFSAERTGGSVSTLTIQRTQQEDSAVYLCASSLAVGRDYGYTFGSGTRLTVV.

This clone appeared once. V is TRBV9 and J is TRBJ1-1; D ambiguous. V was clipped by 0 bases and J by 4 bases, with 13 bases between them. Germline V gene data show CDR1 as SGDLS and CDR2 as YYNGEE. The CDR3 spans 15 residues. Here the CDR3 reads CASSVVADCFTEAFF. In DNA, the CDR3 is TGTGCCAGCAGCGTAGTGGCAGACTGTTTCACTGAAGCTTTCTTT. Full variable domain (remainder filled in from reference TRBV9 and TRBJ1-1): DSGVTQTPKHLITATGQRVTLRCSPRSGDLSVYWYQQSLDQGLQFLIQYYNGEERAKGNILERFSAQQFPDLHSELNLSSLELGDSALYFCASSVVADCFTEAFFGQGTRLTVV.

This chain connects TRBV10-3 to TRBJ1-2; TRBD1 might be the D (6 bases). CDR1 and CDR2 from the germline V gene are ENHRY and SYGVKD. The V end lost 8 bases, the J end lost 0 bases, and 19 bases lay between the germline ends. The CDR3 extends over 16 amino acids. CDR3 amino acids: CAIRPRTDIANYGYTF. The CDR3 nucleotides are TGTGCCATCCGGCCCCGGACAGATATCGCTAACTATGGCTACACCTTC.

This clone was seen more than once but under ten times. The chain has TRBV7-2 and TRBJ1-4; the match to TRBD1 covers 9 bases. The V and J ends lost 4 bases and 8 bases, in that order; junction bases with no gene match: 8. This CDR3 region has 15 residues. Germline values: CDR1 SGHTA, CDR2 FQGNSA. CDR3 residues: CASSSGDREEEKLFF. DNA of the CDR3: TGTGCCAGCAGCTCCGGGGACAGGGAGGAAGAAAAACTGTTTTTT.

This chain uses TRBV6-6 with TRBJ1-6, with no clear D. The germline V and J ends were trimmed by 2 bases and 7 bases, with 6 bases remaining between them. The CDR3 is made up of 13 amino acids. Germline CDR1 and CDR2: MNHNY and SVGAGI (reference sequence). In DNA form, the CDR3 reads TGTGCCAGCAGTTACGTCTTAAATTCACCCCTCCACTTT. Its translation: CASSYVLNSPLHF.

The rearrangement links TRBV7-9 to TRBJ1-2, with a possible D match to TRBD1 (6 bases). Deletions cut 3 bases from V and 8 bases from J, with 19 bases between. The germline V gene encodes CDR1 SEHNR and CDR2 FQNEAQ (reference sequence). CDR3 length equals 15 residues. CDR3 in DNA: TGTGCCAGCAGCTTTGGTCAGGGGTCCCCGGGGGGCTACACCTTC. This sequence encodes CASSFGQGSPGGYTF.

The chain combines TRBV11-2 with TRBJ2-5; 9 nucleotides match TRBD2. J gave up 4 bases and V 6 bases, and 9 bases lay outside the gene matches. The CDR3 has 15 amino acids. The V gene's germline CDR1 is SGHAT and CDR2 FQNNGV. The CDR3 is CASRPIAGARETQYF. The CDR3 bases are TGTGCCAGCAGACCAATAGCGGGGGCCAGAGAGACCCAGTACTTC.

The chain couples TRBV19 to TRBJ1-5; D not resolved. The germline CDR1 and CDR2 sequences are LNHDA and SQIVND (reference sequence). CDR3 length: 13 residues. V gave up 5 bases and J gave up 5 bases, with 10 bases separating them. The CDR3 region is CASSDSTHQPQHF. As DNA, the CDR3 is TGTGCCAGTAGTGACTCTACCCATCAGCCCCAGCATTTT.

The rearrangement joins TRBV28 to TRBJ1-2, with D perhaps matching TRBD1 (6 bases). Trimming stripped 4 bases from V and 1 base from J, with 7 bases between. The germline gives CDR1 MDHEN, CDR2 SYDVKM. CDR3 length equals 13 residues. This CDR3 reads CASSSGVNYGYTF. Written as DNA, the CDR3 is TGTGCCAGCAGTTCAGGGGTTAACTATGGCTACACCTTC.

This chain links TRBV7-2 with TRBJ2-2, with 10 positions matching TRBD2. Germline-derived CDR1 and CDR2 are SGHTA and FQGNSA. The ends lost 1 base at V and 5 bases at J; junction bases unmatched: 4. This CDR3 has 16 residues. In DNA, the CDR3 is TGTGCCAGCAGCTTAGTAGCGGGGGGTAAAACCGGGGAGCTGTTTTTT. This translates into CASSLVAGGKTGELFF.

The genes are TRBV10-3 and TRBJ2-1; 9 positions match TRBD1. Trimming cost V 10 bases and J 5 bases; bases outside gene matches: 15. Looked up from germline, CDR1 is ENHRY and CDR2 is SYGVKD. The length of the CDR3 is 16 residues. CDR3: CATRPGTGTKDNEQFF. The CDR3 DNA reads as TGTGCCACCCGTCCCGGGACAGGGACGAAAGACAATGAGCAGTTCTTC.

The rearrangement links TRBV6-5 to TRBJ1-5; tentative D call: TRBD1 (6 bases). Germline CDR1 and CDR2: MNHEY and SVGAGI. Deletions cut 7 bases from V and 3 bases from J, with 16 bases between. The CDR3 length is 15 residues. This CDR3 reads CASTRTEGVNQPQHF. The CDR3 bases are TGTGCCAGCACTCGGACAGAGGGGGTCAATCAGCCCCAGCATTTT.

This chain uses TRBV6-9 with TRBJ2-2; TRBD1 matches 8 bases. CDR3 size: 14 residues. The germline V gene has CDR1 MNHGY and CDR2 SVAAGI. Trimming removed 4 bases from V and 7 bases from J; junction bases left unmatched: 5. CDR3 residues: CASSSRGRVGELFF. The DNA for the CDR3 is TGTGCCAGCAGTTCCAGGGGGCGCGTCGGGGAGCTGTTTTTT.

The chain combines TRBV19 with TRBJ2-7, with 8 positions matching TRBD1. Germline V gene lookup returns CDR1 LNHDA and CDR2 SQIVND (reference sequence). The CDR3 contains 12 residues. The CDR3 DNA follows: TGTGAGTCAGACAGGGGCTCCTACGAGCAGTACTTC. This translates into CESDRGSYEQYF.

This clone showed up just once. This chain uses TRBV7-6 with TRBJ2-1; 7 nucleotides line up with TRBD1. The CDR3 extends over 17 amino acids. Germline V gene sequence: CDR1 SGHVS, CDR2 FNYEAQ. The junction had 12 bases not matched to a gene; V was cut back by 4 bases and J by 3 bases. Here the CDR3 DNA reads TGTGCCAGCAGCTCGAAGGCCCTTGACAGGGACTACAATGAGCAGTTCTTC. It translates to CASSSKALDRDYNEQFF.